Listed here are 9 T cell receptor beta chains from one sample, sequenced in a study of blood T cell repertoires in COVID-19. Clones were read by immunoSEQ multiplex PCR, and TCRdb kept only the in-frame ones, dropping some. This sample has about 260,000 clones, with 86% found just once. The specimen was PBMCs or T cells enriched from blood (not recorded which). The receptors were sampled from a woman aged 50 to 65 who had recovered from COVID-19.

This chain uses TRBV7-3 with TRBJ2-2; TRBD1 is a possible D gene (6 bases). This CDR3 has 16 amino acids. Germline CDR1 reads SGHTA; CDR2 reads FQGTGA. V lost 5 bases and J lost 6, with 19 bases in between. The CDR3 DNA follows: TGTGCCAGCAGCCAAAACGGTGCAGGGGAATCCGGGGAGCTGTTTTTT. Translation gives CASSQNGAGESGELFF.

The V gene is TRBV14, the J gene TRBJ2-7, with 9 bases aligning to TRBD2. This CDR3 is 16 amino acids long. V was pared by 4 bases and J by 6 bases, with 13 bases of the junction left unmatched. Germline V gene lookup returns CDR1 SGHDN and CDR2 FVKESK. The DNA of the CDR3 is TGTGCCAGCAGCCCCGCGGCTAGCGGGGCCCCTCGCGAGCAGTACTTC. It specifies CASSPAASGAPREQYF.

The chain is built from TRBV27 and TRBJ1-1; perhaps TRBD1 as D (5 bases). V lost 6 bases and J lost 4, with 18 bases in between. Germline V gene sequence: CDR1 MNHEY, CDR2 SMNVEV (reference sequence). The CDR3 covers 15 residues. CDR3 nucleotide sequence: TGTGCCAGCAGCCCCGGGACTCTTGAGGGCACTGAAGCTTTCTTT. Amino acid sequence: CASSPGTLEGTEAFF.

V and J are TRBV7-3 and TRBJ1-1, with a possible D match to TRBD1 (5 bases). The length of the CDR3 is 13 residues. The V and J ends lost 4 bases and 2 bases respectively, with 8 bases between them. Per germline, CDR1 SGHTA and CDR2 FQGTGA. The CDR3 region has the DNA TGTGCCAGCAGCTCCCGGACAAACACTGAAGCTTTCTTT. The encoded protein is CASSSRTNTEAFF.

The chain combines TRBV5-5 with TRBJ2-3; D is ambiguous. The V gene's germline CDR1 is SGHKS and CDR2 YYEKEE (reference sequence). V lost 2 bases to trimming and J lost 5 bases, with 6 bases between them. The CDR3 consists of 12 residues. DNA of the CDR3: TGTGCCAGCAGCTTCGCGGAAGATACGCAGTATTTT. It codes for CASSFAEDTQYF. The full variable domain, completed using reference TRBV5-5 and TRBJ2-3, is DAGVTQSPTHLIKTRGQQVTLRCSPISGHKSVSWYQQVLGQGPQFIFQYYEKEERGRGNFPDRFSARQFPNYSSELNVNALLLGDSALYLCASSFAEDTQYFGPGTRLTVL.

CDR3 nucleotides: TGTGCCACCAGTGACCCCGGGGCGAACACCGGGGAGCTGTTTTTT. Protein: CATSDPGANTGELFF. The chain has TRBV24-1 and TRBJ2-2; TRBD2 might be the D (5 bases). The CDR3 has 15 residues. Germline V gene sequence: CDR1 KGHDR, CDR2 SFDVKD. V lost 4 bases, J lost 0 bases, and 8 bases lay in between.

The chain recombines TRBV11-3 with TRBJ2-1; TRBD1 aligns across 7 bases. CDR3 length: 15 residues. V was clipped by 6 bases and J by 9 bases; unmatched bases: 14. In germline, CDR1 is SGHNT, CDR2 YENEEA. CDR3 sequence: CASSRAGTEVSEQFF. Written as DNA, the CDR3 is TGTGCCAGCAGTCGCGCCGGGACAGAGGTGTCTGAGCAGTTCTTC.

This chain joins TRBV11-2 and TRBJ2-7, with D possibly TRBD2 on 6 matching bases. Germline V gives CDR1 SGHAT, CDR2 FQNNGV. The CDR3 has 15 residues. V was trimmed by 6 bases and J by 4 bases, leaving 19 bases between them. CDR3 residues: CASSLGTFALYEQYF. As DNA, the CDR3 is TGTGCCAGCAGTCTCGGGACTTTCGCCCTTTACGAGCAGTACTTC.

This clone was seen only once. V is TRBV27 and J is TRBJ1-1, with D tentatively TRBD1 (5 bases). Per the germline V gene, CDR1 is MNHEY and CDR2 is SMNVEV (reference sequence). V lost 6 bases and J lost 1, with 21 bases in between. The CDR3 length is 17 residues. As DNA, the CDR3 is TGTGCCAGCAGCCGATCACCGCGACAGATTCAGAACACTGAAGCTTTCTTT. It specifies CASSRSPRQIQNTEAFF.